This T cell receptor (beta chain) is from a study of cytomegalovirus exposure and HLA in healthy donors. Study-wide results and limits: CMV serostatus was the sole immune exposure information available. A highly shared variant cluster was judged a likely technical artifact.

From germline, CDR1 is MDHEN and CDR2 SYDVKM. Trimming removed 4 bases from V and 6 bases from J; junction bases left unmatched: 16. This CDR3 has 17 amino acids. Samples came from healthy bone marrow donors. As to this clone: The antigen is unknown.

It was with 60 Vbeta and 13 Jbeta primers that the PCR ran. The table came from immunoSEQ multiplex PCR; TCRdb's copy has only in-frame clones and leaves some out. The sample contains some 160,000 clones, around 84% of which appear only once. This sequence originates from a man aged 18 to 30 in good health and CMV-seronegative. The chain combines TRBV28 with TRBJ1-1, with TRBD1 matching 8 bases. Input material: PBMCs. For the CDR3, the DNA is TGTGCCAGCAGTTCCAGTCGTAAACAGGGGGAGTACTCTGAAGCTTTCTTT. This gives the protein CASSSSRKQGEYSEAFF.